This record concerns one TCR beta chain sequence. The age range of participants was 18 to 89 years, with residence in under 30 US areas. This entry belongs to a study of blood T cell repertoires in COVID-19. Study-level information: The study drew acute and convalescent COVID-19 samples from the United States, Italy and Spain. The analysed material was cDNA or gDNA that came from T cells, B-cell-depleted T cells, or PBMCs.

In the original analysis: Reference gene primer amplification gave nucleated cell count estimates. The method was immunoSEQ multiplex PCR; TCRdb's version includes in-frame clones alone and lacks a portion of them. Clonal size and the V and J genes are those of that table, whereas D and trimming came from the DNA. The sample has hundreds of thousands of clones, about 91% seen once. Germline V CDR1 and CDR2: MGHDK, SYGVNS. With 4 bases removed from V and 6 bases from J, the gap between germline ends came to 13 bases. The CDR3 totals 13 residues. This sequence was found in a woman between 40 and 50 years old with acute COVID-19. Specimen: PBMCs or T cells enriched from blood (not recorded which). The chain employs TRBV25-1 and TRBJ2-7; perhaps TRBD1 as D (6 bases). The CDR3 region has the DNA TGTGCCAGCAGTGTTGGGGGCTTGAGCGAGCAGTACTTC. Protein sequence: CASSVGGLSEQYF.